This T cell receptor beta chain stems from a study of blood T cell repertoires in COVID-19. Study-wide background: The origin of the acute and convalescent COVID-19 samples was the United States, Italy and Spain. PBMCs, B-cell-depleted T cells, or T cells were the source of the cDNA or gDNA that made up the material.

Study processing details: From reference gene primer amplification, estimates of nucleated cell counts were derived. Clones were read by immunoSEQ multiplex PCR, and TCRdb kept only the in-frame ones, dropping some. Clonal size and the V and J genes are those of that table, whereas D and trimming came from the DNA. The sample has 180,000 or so clones, around 86% seen once; the top ten hold about 0.95%. From germline, CDR1 is LGHNA and CDR2 YNFKEQ. The germline V and J ends were trimmed by 0 bases and 0 bases, with 8 bases remaining between them. The CDR3 loop spans 15 amino acids. This TCR derives from a man younger than 35 with acute or convalescent COVID-19. Sequencing used peripheral blood. J is TRBJ1-2 and V is TRBV4-2, with D possibly TRBD1 on 6 matching bases. CDR3 loop: CASSQERGPNYGYTF. CDR3 DNA: TGTGCCAGCAGCCAAGAGCGGGGGCCTAACTATGGCTACACCTTC.